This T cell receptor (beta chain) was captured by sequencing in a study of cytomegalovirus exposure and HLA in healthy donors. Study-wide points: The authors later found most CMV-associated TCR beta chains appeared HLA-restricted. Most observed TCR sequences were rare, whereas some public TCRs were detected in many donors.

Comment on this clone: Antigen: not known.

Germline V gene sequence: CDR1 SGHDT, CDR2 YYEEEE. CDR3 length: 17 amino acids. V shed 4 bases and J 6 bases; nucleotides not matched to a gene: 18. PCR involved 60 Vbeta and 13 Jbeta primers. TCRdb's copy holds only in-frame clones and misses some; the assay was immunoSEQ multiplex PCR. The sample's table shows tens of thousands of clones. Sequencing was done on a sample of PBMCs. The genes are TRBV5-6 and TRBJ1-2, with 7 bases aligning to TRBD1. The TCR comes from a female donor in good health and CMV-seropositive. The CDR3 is CASSVALGLDRFHGYTF. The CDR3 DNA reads TGTGCCAGCAGCGTGGCCCTGGGTTTGGACAGGTTCCATGGCTACACCTTC.